This TCR beta chain was sequenced in a study of blood T cells in healthy people across ages. On this clonotype itself: As yet, its antigen is unknown.

A second PCR, run for roughly 7 to 11 cycles, used a sample-barcoded 5' primer plus a J-beta primer mix. TCRdb called the 5' RACE reads again in MiXCR, with one record for every CDR3 protein. The sample records 1 million or so distinct CDR3 sequences, over 35% being singletons. Study-wide results and caveats: Both naive CD4+ cell counts and diversity were greater in long-lived donors than in aged donors.

This TCR derives from a woman in her sixties in good health. The sample was blood.

The CDR3 DNA follows: TGCGCCAGCAGCATGGCGCCCGGACAGCTCTCCTACGAGCAGTACTTC. It yields the protein CASSMAPGQLSYEQYF. This sequence joins TRBV5-1 and TRBJ2-7, with D maybe TRBD1 (6 bases). The CDR3 covers 16 residues. CDR1 and CDR2 (germline): SGHRS, YFSETQ. V lost 4 bases to trimming and J lost 0 bases, with 17 bases between them.